The clone carrying this T cell receptor (beta chain) was detected a few times. Its antigen is unidentified. This specimen belongs to a study of T cells in localized non-small cell lung cancer. Study-wide points: Uninvolved adjacent lung showed higher T cell clonality than tumor. There were a median roughly 60 of the top 100 tumor clones appearing in adjacent lung. It remains possible that heterogeneity exists, since only one tumor region was sequenced. Elevated blood T cell density was associated with longer overall survival.

V lost 0 bases, J lost 5 bases, and 13 bases lay in between. Per germline, CDR1 MNHGY and CDR2 SAAAGT. This CDR3 is 15 amino acids long. Profiled with immunoSEQ multiplex PCR; TCRdb holds only in-frame clones, not every one. The table has approximately 1,900 clones, about 20% seen once. This TCR derives from a male donor at least 60 years old with stage II lung adenocarcinoma. The input for sequencing was lung tumor tissue, taken before any cancer treatment. The chain uses TRBV6-8 and TRBJ1-1; possible D gene TRBD1, 5 bases. The CDR3 region has the DNA TGTGCCAGCAGTTACTCGCCAGGGCCGCATACTGAAGCTTTCTTT. This translates into CASSYSPGPHTEAFF.